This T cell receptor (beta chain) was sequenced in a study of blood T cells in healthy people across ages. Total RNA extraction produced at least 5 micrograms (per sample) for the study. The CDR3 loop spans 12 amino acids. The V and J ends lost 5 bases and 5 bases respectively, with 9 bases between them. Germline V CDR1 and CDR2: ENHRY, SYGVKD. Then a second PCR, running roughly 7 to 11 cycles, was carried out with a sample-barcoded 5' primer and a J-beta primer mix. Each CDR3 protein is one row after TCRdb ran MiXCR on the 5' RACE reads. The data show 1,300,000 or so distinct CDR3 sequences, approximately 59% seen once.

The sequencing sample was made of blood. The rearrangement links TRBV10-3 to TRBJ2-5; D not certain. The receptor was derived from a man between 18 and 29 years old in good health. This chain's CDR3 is CAISLNLETQYF. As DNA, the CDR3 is TGTGCCATCAGTCTGAATCTTGAGACCCAGTACTTC.